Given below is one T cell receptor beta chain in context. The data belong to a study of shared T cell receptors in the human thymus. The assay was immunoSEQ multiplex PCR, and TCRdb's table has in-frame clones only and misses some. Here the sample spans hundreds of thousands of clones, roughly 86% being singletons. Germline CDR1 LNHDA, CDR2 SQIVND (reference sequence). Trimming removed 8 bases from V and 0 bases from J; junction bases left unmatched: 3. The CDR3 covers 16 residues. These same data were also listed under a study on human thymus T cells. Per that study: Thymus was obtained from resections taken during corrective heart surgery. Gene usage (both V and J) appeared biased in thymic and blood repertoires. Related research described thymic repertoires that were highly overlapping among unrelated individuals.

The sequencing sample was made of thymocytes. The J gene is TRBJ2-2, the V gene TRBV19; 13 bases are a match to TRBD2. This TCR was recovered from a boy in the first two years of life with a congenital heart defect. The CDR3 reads CASGTSGDPNTGELFF. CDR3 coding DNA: TGTGCCAGTGGGACTAGCGGGGATCCGAACACCGGGGAGCTGTTTTTT.